This passage covers 9 T cell receptor beta chains from one sample sequenced in a study of sequential checkpoint blockade in melanoma. Noted treatment: randomized to nivolumab then ipilimumab (arm A) or the reverse (arm B). Repertoires were generated with immunoSEQ multiplex PCR, while TCRdb's copy carries only in-frame clones and drops some. The repertoire holds approximately 20,000 clones, with around 25% as singletons. The sequences come from tumor tissue (inferred from file names), collected from a patient given nivolumab and ipilimumab in sequence. The source is a human donor with melanoma.

CDR3 in amino acids: CSVAWATIPHLNEQFF. CDR3 nucleotides: TGCAGCGTCGCTTGGGCTACTATTCCCCACCTAAATGAGCAGTTCTTC. The gene calls are TRBV29-1 and TRBJ2-1; no reliable D call. With 6 bases removed from V and 7 bases from J, the gap between germline ends came to 25 bases. The CDR3 contains 16 residues. Germline CDR1 reads SQVTM; CDR2 reads ANQGSEA.

The chain has TRBV28 and TRBJ1-5; TRBD1 matches 7 bases. This CDR3 contains 14 residues. The V segment lost 6 bases and the J segment 7 bases; nucleotides outside the gene matches: 9. Germline V gene lookup returns CDR1 MDHEN and CDR2 SYDVKM. The CDR3 sequence is CASSPTGIGQPQHF. Here the CDR3 DNA reads TGTGCCAGCAGCCCGACAGGGATTGGACAGCCCCAGCATTTT. Drawing the rest from reference TRBV28 and TRBJ1-5, the complete variable domain is DVKVTQSSRYLVKRTGEKVFLECVQDMDHENMFWYRQDPGLGLRLIYFSYDVKMKEKGDIPEGYSVSREKKERFSLILESASTNQTSMYLCASSPTGIGQPQHFGDGTRLSIL.

This clone has just a few counts. The genes are TRBV28 and TRBJ2-3, with D maybe TRBD2 (6 bases). Germline CDR1 and CDR2: MDHEN and SYDVKM. The CDR3 sequence is 14 residues long. Trimming took off 7 bases at V and 2 bases at J, with 13 bases between the two ends. In DNA form, the CDR3 reads TGTGCCAGCAAAGGCGGGGCCGACACAGATACGCAGTATTTT. Encoded protein: CASKGGADTDTQYF. Using reference TRBV28 and TRBJ2-3 for the parts outside the CDR3, the full variable domain is DVKVTQSSRYLVKRTGEKVFLECVQDMDHENMFWYRQDPGLGLRLIYFSYDVKMKEKGDIPEGYSVSREKKERFSLILESASTNQTSMYLCASKGGADTDTQYFGPGTRLTVL.

This clone has just a few counts. V and J are TRBV28 and TRBJ2-3; 10 bases map to TRBD2. V was clipped by 4 bases and J by 5 bases; unmatched bases: 12. Germline loops: CDR1 MDHEN, CDR2 SYDVKM. This CDR3 has 17 amino acids. The chain's CDR3 is CASSSPGLATALDTQYF. CDR3 in DNA: TGTGCCAGCAGTTCACCGGGACTAGCGACAGCACTAGATACGCAGTATTTT.

This clone showed up just a few times. The V and J genes are TRBV11-3 and TRBJ2-5; D is perhaps TRBD2 (5 bases). Between the trimmed V and J ends, which lost 4 bases and 1 base, there was a span of 16 bases. Germline V gives CDR1 SGHNT, CDR2 YENEEA. There are 16 residues in the CDR3. The CDR3 sequence is CASSSTSPGSQETQYF. The CDR3 nucleotides are TGTGCCAGCAGCTCTACGTCTCCGGGAAGCCAAGAGACCCAGTACTTC. Full variable domain (outside the CDR3, taken from reference TRBV11-3 and TRBJ2-5): EAGVVQSPRYKIIEKKQPVAFWCNPISGHNTLYWYLQNLGQGPELLIRYENEEAVDDSQLPKDRFSAERLKGVDSTLKIQPAELGDSAVYLCASSSTSPGSQETQYFGPGTRLLVL.

The V gene is TRBV18, the J gene TRBJ2-7; D is unresolved. The germline V gene encodes CDR1 KGHSH and CDR2 LQKENI. Trimming shortened V by 3 bases and J by 2 bases, and 17 bases separated the two germline ends. The CDR3 length is 16 residues. CDR3 sequence (DNA): TGTGCCAGCTCACCGAGGCATCAAAATCTCGCCTACGAGCAGTACTTC. Its translation: CASSPRHQNLAYEQYF.

This clone appeared a few times. The chain employs TRBV11-3 and TRBJ2-1; TRBD2 matches at 13 bases. This CDR3 comprises 15 residues. With 7 bases clipped from V and 8 bases from J, the junction kept 8 bases outside the gene matches. CDR1 and CDR2 from the germline V gene are SGHNT and YENEEA. CDR3 in amino acids: CASTRTSGGADEQFF. The CDR3 DNA follows: TGTGCCAGCACTCGCACTAGCGGGGGGGCCGATGAGCAGTTCTTC.

This clone has a handful of counts. The chain links TRBV6-8 to TRBJ1-5, with TRBD1 matching over 9 bases. This CDR3 is 12 amino acids long. CDR1 is MNHGY and CDR2 is SAAAGT in the germline V gene. V lost 9 bases to trimming and J lost 7 bases; unmatched junction nucleotides: 4. CDR3 DNA sequence: TGTGCCAGTCGGACAGGGGCCCAGCCCCAGCATTTT. Amino acid sequence: CASRTGAQPQHF.

This clone was seen a handful of times. The V and J genes are TRBV1 and TRBJ1-5; the table's D call, TRBD1, has no DNA check behind it. TRBV1 is designated a pseudogene. The length of the CDR3 is 14 residues. DNA of the CDR3: TGCGCCAGCAGCCAACAGGGAAAAAATCAGCCCCAGCATTTT. This gives the protein CASSQQGKNQPQHF.